Below, 17 T cell receptor beta chains from the same sample are listed, as sequenced in a study of CD8+CD57+ T cells in acquired aplastic anemia. Patients who underwent sequencing had shown CD8+CD57+ cell expansion by flow cytometry. For CDR3 and TCR beta VDJ profiling, genomic DNA was the template used. TCRdb passed the reads through MiXCR, listing each CDR3 protein once. The table includes hundreds of thousands of distinct CDR3 sequences, around 30% detected once. Sample: sorted CD4+, CD8+, or CD8+CD57+ T cells (not recorded which) from PBMCs. Receptors were obtained from a human donor with aplastic anemia.

A note on this clonotype: A much larger clonotype is one base distant, so this may be a read error. V gene TRBV20-1 combines with J gene TRBJ2-7, with 9 bases that match TRBD2. The CDR3 sequence is 15 residues long. The germline gives CDR1 DFQATT, CDR2 SNEGSKA (reference sequence). In DNA form, the CDR3 reads TGCAGTGCTCTCCACCGGGCTAGCGGGAACTACGAGCAGTGCTTC. Residues: CSALHRASGNYEQCF.

The DNA for the CDR3 is TGTGCCAGCAGTTACCTAGGGACTAGCGTAACCTACGAGCAGTACTTC. Its translation: CASSYLGTSVTYEQYF. The chain employs TRBV6-5 and TRBJ2-7; 10 bases map to TRBD2. V trimming: 2 bases; J trimming: 2 bases; junction bases outside the gene matches: 6. Per germline, CDR1 MNHEY and CDR2 SVGAGI. The CDR3 sequence is 16 residues long.

A word on this clonotype: A much larger clone differs by one base, so this may be a read error. The V call is TRBV9, the J call TRBJ2-7; tentative D call: TRBD1 (5 bases). Per the germline V gene, CDR1 is SGDLS and CDR2 is YYNGEE. CDR3 size: 14 residues. Here the CDR3 DNA reads TGTGCCAGCAGCGTAGAAGAAGGGGCGTACGAGCAGTGCTTC. Protein sequence: CASSVEEGAYEQCF.

The rearrangement uses TRBV7-9 and TRBJ2-7; 8 bases are a match to TRBD1. The length of the CDR3 is 15 residues. CDR1 SEHNR and CDR2 FQNEAQ come from the germline V gene (reference sequence). Losses at the gene ends were 2 bases for V and 1 base for J; bases not matched to a gene: 4. As DNA, the CDR3 is TGTGCCAGCAGCTTAAGGGACAGGTCATCCTACGAGCAGTACTTC. Protein sequence: CASSLRDRSSYEQYF.

In the case of this clonotype: The junction shows a germline mismatch at one end, possibly a read error. V is TRBV10-1 and J is TRBJ2-7; D unresolved. CDR1 is WNHNN, CDR2 SYGVQD, per germline (reference sequence). The CDR3 is 13 residues long. The CDR3 protein is CAGSMGSRYEQYF. CDR3 DNA: TGCGCCGGCAGTATGGGGTCCCGGTACGAGCAGTACTTC.

Ten or more counts support this clonotype. The J gene is TRBJ2-7, the V gene TRBV9; the D call may be TRBD1 or TRBD2 (5 bases each). Trimming left V 4 bases short and J 3 bases short, with 17 bases between. Germline-derived CDR1 and CDR2 are SGDLS and YYNGEE. The CDR3 is made up of 15 amino acids. CDR3 amino acids: CASSPGRAFIYEQYF. For the CDR3, the DNA is TGTGCCAGCAGCCCAGGGAGAGCATTCATCTACGAGCAGTACTTC. Complete variable domain (other parts from reference TRBV9 and TRBJ2-7): DSGVTQTPKHLITATGQRVTLRCSPRSGDLSVYWYQQSLDQGLQFLIQYYNGEERAKGNILERFSAQQFPDLHSELNLSSLELGDSALYFCASSPGRAFIYEQYFGPGTRLTVT.

V gene TRBV9 combines with J gene TRBJ2-1, with 8 positions matching TRBD2. The ends lost 0 bases at V and 7 bases at J; junction bases unmatched: 12. Germline V CDR1 and CDR2: SGDLS, YYNGEE. CDR3 length: 17 residues. The CDR3 reads CASSVGGTGGARNEQFF. The CDR3 coding sequence is TGTGCCAGCAGCGTAGGGGGCACCGGGGGGGCTCGGAATGAGCAGTTCTTC.

There are a few counts of this clonotype. V is TRBV7-8 and J is TRBJ2-5; TRBD2 agrees at 11 bases. J was trimmed by 5 bases and V by 3 bases; bases with no gene match: 8. Germline V gene data show CDR1 as SGHVS and CDR2 as FQNEAQ. The length of the CDR3 is 16 residues. The CDR3 loop reads CASSLTRLAGKETQYF. For the CDR3, the DNA is TGTGCCAGCAGCTTGACCAGACTAGCGGGAAAGGAGACCCAGTACTTC.

Many counts were recorded for this clonotype. Written as DNA, the CDR3 is TGCAGTGCTAGAAAGACCGGGACAGGGTCCAATCAGCCCCAGCATTTT. Amino acids: CSARKTGTGSNQPQHF. This rearrangement joins TRBV20-1 to TRBJ1-5, with 9 bases aligning to TRBD1. Germline CDR1 DFQATT, CDR2 SNEGSKA (reference sequence). The CDR3 sequence is 16 residues long. V lost 2 bases to trimming and J lost 3 bases; unmatched junction nucleotides: 8.

A few counts support this clonotype. The chain has TRBV19 and TRBJ1-6, with D possibly TRBD1 on 5 matching bases. The length of the CDR3 is 12 residues. Looked up from germline, CDR1 is LNHDA and CDR2 is SQIVND (reference sequence). Trimming left V 6 bases short and J 7 bases short, with 7 bases between. CDR3 protein: CASSDRNSPLHF. The CDR3, as DNA: TGTGCCAGTAGCGACAGAAATTCACCCCTCCACTTT.

This clonotype was observed many times. V and J are TRBV20-1 and TRBJ2-7; D is unclear. V lost 6 bases to trimming and J lost 2 bases, with 14 bases between them. Germline CDR1 and CDR2: DFQATT and SNEGSKA (reference sequence). CDR3 size: 13 residues. The CDR3 spells CSAHSRRPYEQYF. In DNA form, the CDR3 reads TGCAGTGCCCACAGTAGGCGTCCCTACGAGCAGTACTTC.

J is TRBJ2-4 and V is TRBV11-2; possible D gene TRBD1, 6 bases. The CDR3 is 14 amino acids. Trimming stripped 5 bases from V and 6 bases from J, with 14 bases between. Germline CDR1 SGHAT, CDR2 FQNNGV. The CDR3 spells CASSVQGYGNIQYF. The CDR3 DNA is TGTGCCAGCAGCGTACAGGGTTATGGAAACATTCAGTACTTC.

Only a few counts were recorded for this clonotype. The V gene is TRBV20-1, the J gene TRBJ2-7; D call uncertain. Germline CDR1 and CDR2: DFQATT and SNEGSKA (reference sequence). The CDR3 extends over 12 amino acids. The germline V and J ends were trimmed by 3 bases and 6 bases, with 12 bases remaining between them. The CDR3 region is CSASSLLSEQYF. The CDR3 coding sequence is TGCAGTGCTAGTTCATTACTCAGCGAGCAGTACTTC.

In this sample, this clonotype turned up many times. The V gene is TRBV19, the J gene TRBJ2-7; 8 bases match TRBD1. The CDR3 is made up of 13 amino acids. Per germline, CDR1 LNHDA and CDR2 SQIVND (reference sequence). The ends lost 9 bases at V and 4 bases at J; junction bases unmatched: 8. The CDR3 DNA sequence: TGTGCCAGCAGGCGGACAGGGAGGTACGAGCAGTACTTC. Amino acids: CASRRTGRYEQYF.

This clonotype came up many times. V and J are TRBV11-2 and TRBJ2-1; D not resolved. The CDR3 extends over 14 amino acids. Trimming left V 3 bases short and J 6 bases short, with 12 bases between. Germline-derived CDR1 and CDR2 are SGHAT and FQNNGV. As DNA, the CDR3 is TGTGCCAGCAGCTTCGGACCAGCTATCAATGAGCAGTTCTTC. Its translation is CASSFGPAINEQFF.

This clonotype showed up many times. This chain uses TRBV19 with TRBJ2-2; a weak D match, TRBD1 (6 bases). V was pared by 3 bases and J by 7 bases, with 9 bases between. The length of the CDR3 is 13 residues. Per the germline V gene, CDR1 is LNHDA and CDR2 is SQIVND (reference sequence). CDR3 sequence (DNA): TGTGCCAGTAGTATGGGCAGGGGCGGGGAGCTGTTTTTT. Its translation: CASSMGRGGELFF.

The rearrangement joins TRBV7-9 to TRBJ1-1; D is unresolved. This CDR3 contains 13 residues. CDR1 is SEHNR, CDR2 FQNEAQ, per germline (reference sequence). V shed 5 bases and J shed 5 bases, with 12 bases lying between them. CDR3 coding DNA: TGTGCCAGCAGCCCTGAGAGAGGGACTGAAGCTTTCTTT. Amino acid sequence: CASSPERGTEAFF.